This record covers a single T cell receptor beta chain. The antigen remains undetermined. Other DNA sequences in the sample encode the same CDR3. This entry comes from a study of shared clonotypes between healthy human individuals. Whole-study results and caveats: Several donors showed sharing of approximately 4.7% of naive CD4 clonotypes.

Sequencing was performed with immunoSEQ multiplex PCR; in TCRdb, only in-frame clones are kept and a portion is missing. Among around 2,000,000 clones listed, about 93% were seen once. Germline V gives CDR1 LNHNV, CDR2 YYDKDF (reference sequence). This CDR3 has 15 amino acids. Germline trimming cut 4 bases from V and 2 bases from J; bases unmatched to any gene: 5. Naive CD8 cells lacked CD45RO, underwent positive selection for CCR7 and left out terminally differentiated effector memory CD45RA+ cells. Sequenced input: naive CD8+ T cells from PBMCs. The receptor's source is a man aged 18 to 35 in good health. Some clones in this sample may be carry-over from other donors' samples. V and J are TRBV15 and TRBJ1-5; TRBD1 agrees at 7 bases. The CDR3 coding sequence is TGTGCCACCAGCACTAACAGGGGCGGCAATCAGCCCCAGCATTTT. Translating it yields CATSTNRGGNQPQHF. The complete variable domain, with remaining parts taken from reference TRBV15 and TRBJ1-5, reads DAMVIQNPRYQVTQFGKPVTLSCSQTLNHNVMYWYQQKSSQAPKLLFHYYDKDFNNEADTPDNFQSRRPNTSFCFLDIRSPGLGDTAMYLCATSTNRGGNQPQHFGDGTRLSIL.